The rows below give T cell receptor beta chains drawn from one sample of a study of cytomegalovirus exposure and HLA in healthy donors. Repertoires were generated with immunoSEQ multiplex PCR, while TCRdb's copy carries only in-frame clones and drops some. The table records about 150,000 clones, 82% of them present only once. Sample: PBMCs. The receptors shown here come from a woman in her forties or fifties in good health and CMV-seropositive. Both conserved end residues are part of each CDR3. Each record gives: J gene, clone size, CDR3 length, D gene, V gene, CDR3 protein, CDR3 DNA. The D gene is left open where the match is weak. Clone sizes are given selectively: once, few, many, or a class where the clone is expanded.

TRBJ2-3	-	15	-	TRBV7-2	CASSLNAGGTDTQYF	TGTGCCAGCAGCTTAAACGCAGGGGGCACAGATACGCAGTATTTT
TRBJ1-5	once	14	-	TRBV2	CASREGQSNQPQHF	TGTGCCAGCAGGGAAGGACAATCGAATCAGCCCCAGCATTTT
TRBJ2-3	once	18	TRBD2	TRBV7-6	CASSLLLPLAGDTDTQYF	TGTGCCAGCAGCTTGTTACTCCCCCTAGCGGGGGACACAGATACGCAGTATTTT
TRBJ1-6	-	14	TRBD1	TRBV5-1	CASSNDRENSPLHF	TGCGCCAGCAGCAACGACAGGGAGAATTCACCCCTCCACTTT
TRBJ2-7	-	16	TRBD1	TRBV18	CASSVLGQSPVYEQYF	TGTGCCAGCTCAGTTCTGGGACAGAGCCCCGTGTACGAGCAGTACTTC
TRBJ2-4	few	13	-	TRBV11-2	CASRSGILNIQYF	TGTGCCAGCAGATCCGGGATTTTAAACATTCAGTACTTC
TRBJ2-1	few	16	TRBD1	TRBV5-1	CASSLDRVSSYNEQFF	TGCGCCAGCAGCCTAGACAGGGTCAGCTCCTACAATGAGCAGTTCTTC
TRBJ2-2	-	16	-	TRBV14	CASSQRTATNTGELFF	TGTGCCAGCAGCCAGAGGACAGCTACAAACACCGGGGAGCTGTTTTTT
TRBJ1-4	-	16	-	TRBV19	CASSMGQQATSEKLFF	TGTGCCAGTAGTATGGGGCAACAGGCGACGAGCGAAAAACTGTTTTTT
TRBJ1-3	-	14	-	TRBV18	CASRATGGGNTIYF	TGTGCCAGCCGCGCGACAGGCGGTGGAAACACCATATATTTT
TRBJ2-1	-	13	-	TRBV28	CASSLPEHNEQFF	TGTGCCAGCAGTTTACCGGAGCACAATGAGCAGTTCTTC
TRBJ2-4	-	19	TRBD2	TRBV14	CASSHTRTSGGAALNIQYF	TGTGCCAGCAGCCATACCCGGACTAGCGGGGGGGCAGCTCTAAACATTCAGTACTTC
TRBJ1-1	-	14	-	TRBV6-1	CASSPTQTNTEAFF	TGTGCCAGCAGTCCGACACAAACGAACACTGAAGCTTTCTTT
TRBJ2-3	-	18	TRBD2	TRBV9	CASSVGLAGATSTDTQYF	TGTGCCAGCAGCGTAGGTTTAGCGGGGGCTACTAGCACAGATACGCAGTATTTT
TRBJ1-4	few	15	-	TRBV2	CATLMGATTNEKLFF	TGTGCCACCCTAATGGGAGCAACAACTAATGAAAAACTGTTTTTT
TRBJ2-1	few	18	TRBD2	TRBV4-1	CASSPRAASGGLDNEQFF	TGCGCCAGCAGCCCCAGGGCGGCTAGCGGGGGTCTGGACAATGAGCAGTTCTTC
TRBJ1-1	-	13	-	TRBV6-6	CASSYPDSTEAFF	TGTGCCAGCAGTTACCCCGACAGCACTGAAGCTTTCTTT
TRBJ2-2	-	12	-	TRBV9	CASRTHTGELFF	TGTGCCAGCAGAACTCACACCGGGGAGCTGTTTTTT
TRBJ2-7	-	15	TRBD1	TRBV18	CASSPDRASEHEQYF	TGTGCCAGCTCACCGGACAGGGCATCGGAACACGAGCAGTACTTC
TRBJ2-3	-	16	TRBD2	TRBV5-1	CASSSGLAGATDTQYF	TGCGCCAGCAGCTCGGGACTAGCGGGGGCGACAGATACGCAGTATTTT
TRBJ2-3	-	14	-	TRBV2	CASRRTKATDTQYF	TGTGCCAGCAGGCGGACTAAGGCCACAGATACGCAGTATTTT
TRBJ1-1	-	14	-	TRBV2	CASRGDSPNTEAFF	TGTGCCAGCAGGGGGGACTCTCCGAACACTGAAGCTTTCTTT
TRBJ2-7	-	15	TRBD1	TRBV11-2	CASSIGRQGTYEQYF	TGTGCCAGCAGCATAGGCCGACAGGGGACCTACGAGCAGTACTTC
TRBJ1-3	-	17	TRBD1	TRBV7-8	CASSRDRATIAGNTIYF	TGTGCCAGCAGCCGGGACAGGGCAACGATCGCAGGAAACACCATATATTTT
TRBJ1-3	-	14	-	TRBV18	CASSPRGSGNTIYF	TGTGCCAGCTCACCGCGGGGATCTGGAAACACCATATATTTT
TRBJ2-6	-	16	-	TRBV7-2	CASSSLTSSGANVLTF	TGTGCCAGCAGCTCATTGACTAGCTCTGGGGCCAACGTCCTGACTTTC
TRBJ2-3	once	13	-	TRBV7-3	CASSLSRRDTQYF	TGTGCCAGCAGCTTATCGAGGCGAGATACGCAGTATTTT
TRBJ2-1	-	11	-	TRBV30	CAWSTAREQFF	TGTGCCTGGAGTACGGCCAGGGAGCAGTTCTTC
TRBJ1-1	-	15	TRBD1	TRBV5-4	CASSSSDRGRHEAFF	TGTGCCAGCAGCTCATCGGACAGGGGGCGCCATGAAGCTTTCTTT
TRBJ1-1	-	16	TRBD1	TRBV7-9	CASSSGTGSRGTEAFF	TGTGCCAGCAGCTCAGGGACAGGGAGTAGGGGCACTGAAGCTTTCTTT
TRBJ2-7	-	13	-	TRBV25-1	CASSQGATYEQYF	TGTGCCAGCAGCCAAGGAGCCACCTACGAGCAGTACTTC
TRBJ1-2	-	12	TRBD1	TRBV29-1	CSTRGPNYGYTF	TGCAGCACCAGGGGGCCCAACTATGGCTACACCTTC
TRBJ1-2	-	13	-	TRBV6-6	CASTQTANYGYTF	TGTGCCAGCACCCAGACAGCTAACTATGGCTACACCTTC
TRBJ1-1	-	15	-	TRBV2	CASRRVGGGMTEAFF	TGTGCCAGCAGAAGAGTCGGGGGGGGTATGACTGAAGCTTTCTTT
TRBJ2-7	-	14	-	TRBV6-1	CASSEAEGVYEQYF	TGTGCCAGCAGTGAAGCGGAGGGAGTCTACGAGCAGTACTTC
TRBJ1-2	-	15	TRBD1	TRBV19	CASSITYRGGEGYTF	TGTGCCAGTAGTATAACGTACCGAGGGGGCGAAGGCTACACCTTC
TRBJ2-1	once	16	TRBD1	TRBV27	CASKSPGTGGGNEQFF	TGTGCCAGCAAGTCCCCCGGGACAGGGGGGGGCAATGAGCAGTTCTTC
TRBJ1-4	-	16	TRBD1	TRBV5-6	CASSKTGTGGNEKLFF	TGTGCCAGCAGTAAAACCGGGACAGGGGGGAATGAAAAACTGTTTTTT
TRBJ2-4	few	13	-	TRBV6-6	CASSLKGVNIQYF	TGTGCCAGCAGTTTAAAGGGGGTAAACATTCAGTACTTC
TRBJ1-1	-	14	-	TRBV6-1	CASSSGKSGTEAFF	TGTGCCAGCAGTTCAGGGAAGTCGGGCACTGAAGCTTTCTTT